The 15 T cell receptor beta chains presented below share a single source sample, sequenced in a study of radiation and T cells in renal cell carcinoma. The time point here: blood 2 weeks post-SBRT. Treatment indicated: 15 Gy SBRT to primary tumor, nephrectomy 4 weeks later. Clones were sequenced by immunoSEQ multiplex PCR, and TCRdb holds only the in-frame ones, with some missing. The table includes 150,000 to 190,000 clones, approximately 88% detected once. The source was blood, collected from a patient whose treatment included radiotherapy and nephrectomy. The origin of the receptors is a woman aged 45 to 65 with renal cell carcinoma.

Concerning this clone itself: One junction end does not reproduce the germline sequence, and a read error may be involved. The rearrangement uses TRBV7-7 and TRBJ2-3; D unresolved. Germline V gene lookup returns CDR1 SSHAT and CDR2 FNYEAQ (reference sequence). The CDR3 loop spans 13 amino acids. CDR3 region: CASSSYSGDTQYF. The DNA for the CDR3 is TGTGCTAGCAGCTCTTACAGTGGGGATACGCAGTATTTT. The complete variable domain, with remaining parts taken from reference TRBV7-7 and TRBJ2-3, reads GAGVSQSPRYKVTKRGQDVTLRCDPISSHATLYWYQQALGQGPEFLTYFNYEAQPDKSGLPSDRFSAERPEGSISTLTIQRTEQRDSAMYRCASSSYSGDTQYFGPGTRLTVL.

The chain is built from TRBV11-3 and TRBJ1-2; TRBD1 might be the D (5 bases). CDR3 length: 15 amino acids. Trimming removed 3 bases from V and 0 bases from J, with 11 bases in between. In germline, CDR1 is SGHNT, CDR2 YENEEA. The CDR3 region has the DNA TGTGCCAGCAGCTTTGGGGGAGATGCTAACTATGGCTACACCTTC. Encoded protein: CASSFGGDANYGYTF.

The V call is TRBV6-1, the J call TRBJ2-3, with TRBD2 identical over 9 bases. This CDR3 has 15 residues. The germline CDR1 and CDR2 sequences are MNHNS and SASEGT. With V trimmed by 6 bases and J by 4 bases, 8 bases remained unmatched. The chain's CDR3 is CASSLSGGSPDTQYF. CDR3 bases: TGTGCCAGCAGCTTAAGCGGGGGGAGCCCAGATACGCAGTATTTT.

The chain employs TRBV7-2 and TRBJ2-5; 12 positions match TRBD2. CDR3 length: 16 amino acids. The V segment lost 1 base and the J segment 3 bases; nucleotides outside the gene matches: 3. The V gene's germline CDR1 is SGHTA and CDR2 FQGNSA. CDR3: CASSLGLAGGEETQYF. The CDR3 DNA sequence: TGTGCCAGCAGCTTAGGCCTAGCGGGAGGGGAAGAGACCCAGTACTTC.

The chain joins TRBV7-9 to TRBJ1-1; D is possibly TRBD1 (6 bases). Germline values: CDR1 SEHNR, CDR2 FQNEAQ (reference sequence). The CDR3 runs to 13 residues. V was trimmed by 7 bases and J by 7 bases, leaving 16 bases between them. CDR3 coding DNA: TGTGCCAGCATCGGACAGCGGACTTATGAAGCTTTCTTT. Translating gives CASIGQRTYEAFF.

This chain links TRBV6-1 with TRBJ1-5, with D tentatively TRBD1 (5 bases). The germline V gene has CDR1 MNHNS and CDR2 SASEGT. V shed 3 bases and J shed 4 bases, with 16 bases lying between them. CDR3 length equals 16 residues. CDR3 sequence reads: CASSDGPYRSNQPQHF. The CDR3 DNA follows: TGTGCCAGCAGTGACGGACCTTACAGGTCTAATCAGCCCCAGCATTTT.

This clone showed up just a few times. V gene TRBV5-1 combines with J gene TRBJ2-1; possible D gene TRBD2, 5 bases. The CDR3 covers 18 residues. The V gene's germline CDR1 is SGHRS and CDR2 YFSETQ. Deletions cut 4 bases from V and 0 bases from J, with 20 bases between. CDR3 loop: CASSPMIAGYSSYNEQFF. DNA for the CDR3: TGCGCCAGCAGCCCGATGATTGCGGGCTATAGCTCCTACAATGAGCAGTTCTTC. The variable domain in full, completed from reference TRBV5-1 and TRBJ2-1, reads KAGVTQTPRYLIKTRGQQVTLSCSPISGHRSVSWYQQTPGQGLQFLFEYFSETQRNKGNFPGRFSGRQFSNSRSEMNVSTLELGDSALYLCASSPMIAGYSSYNEQFFGPGTRLTVL.

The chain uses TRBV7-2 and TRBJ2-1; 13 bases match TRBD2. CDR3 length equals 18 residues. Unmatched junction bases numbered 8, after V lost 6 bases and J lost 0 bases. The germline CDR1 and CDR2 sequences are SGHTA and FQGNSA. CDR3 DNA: TGTGCCAGCAGTCGGACTAGCGGGGGATTAATCTCCTACAATGAGCAGTTCTTC. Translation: CASSRTSGGLISYNEQFF.

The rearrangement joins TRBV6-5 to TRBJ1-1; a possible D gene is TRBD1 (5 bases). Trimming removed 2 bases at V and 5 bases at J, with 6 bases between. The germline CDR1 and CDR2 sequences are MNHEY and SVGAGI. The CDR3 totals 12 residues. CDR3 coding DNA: TGTGCCAGCAGTTACGGGGGGACTGAAGCTTTCTTT. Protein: CASSYGGTEAFF.

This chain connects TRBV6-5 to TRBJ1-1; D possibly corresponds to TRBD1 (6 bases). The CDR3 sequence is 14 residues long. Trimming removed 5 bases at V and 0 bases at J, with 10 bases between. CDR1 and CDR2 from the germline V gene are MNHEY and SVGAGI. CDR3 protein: CASSGQFLNTEAFF. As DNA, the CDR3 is TGTGCCAGCAGTGGACAGTTCTTGAACACTGAAGCTTTCTTT.

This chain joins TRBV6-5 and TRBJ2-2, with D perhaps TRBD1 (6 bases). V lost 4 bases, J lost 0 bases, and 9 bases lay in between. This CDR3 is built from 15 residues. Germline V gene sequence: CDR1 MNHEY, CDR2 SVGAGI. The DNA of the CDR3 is TGTGCCAGCAGTTCACAGGGAGCGAACACCGGGGAGCTGTTTTTT. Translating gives CASSSQGANTGELFF.

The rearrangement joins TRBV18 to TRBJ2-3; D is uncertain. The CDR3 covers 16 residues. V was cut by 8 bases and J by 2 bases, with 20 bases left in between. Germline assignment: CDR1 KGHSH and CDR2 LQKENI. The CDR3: CASTLLPVRATDTQYF. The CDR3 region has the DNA TGTGCCAGCACGCTATTACCAGTTCGCGCCACAGATACGCAGTATTTT. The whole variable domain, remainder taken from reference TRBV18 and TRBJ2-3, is NAGVMQNPRHLVRRRGQEARLRCSPMKGHSHVYWYRQLPEEGLKFMVYLQKENIIDESGMPKERFSAEFPKEGPSILRIQQVVRGDSAAYFCASTLLPVRATDTQYFGPGTRLTVL.

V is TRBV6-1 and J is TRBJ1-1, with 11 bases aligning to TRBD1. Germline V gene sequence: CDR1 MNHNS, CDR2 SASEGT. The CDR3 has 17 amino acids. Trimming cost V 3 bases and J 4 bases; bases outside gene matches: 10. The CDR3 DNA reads TGTGCCAGCAGTGACCCCGGGACAGGGGGAGCAACCACTGAAGCTTTCTTT. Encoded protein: CASSDPGTGGATTEAFF.

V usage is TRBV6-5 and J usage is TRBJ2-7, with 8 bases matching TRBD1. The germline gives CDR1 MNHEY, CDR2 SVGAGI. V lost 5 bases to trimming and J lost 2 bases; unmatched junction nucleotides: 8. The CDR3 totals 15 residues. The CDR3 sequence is CASSKDREPTYEQYF. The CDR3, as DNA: TGTGCCAGCAGTAAGGACAGGGAACCAACCTACGAGCAGTACTTC.

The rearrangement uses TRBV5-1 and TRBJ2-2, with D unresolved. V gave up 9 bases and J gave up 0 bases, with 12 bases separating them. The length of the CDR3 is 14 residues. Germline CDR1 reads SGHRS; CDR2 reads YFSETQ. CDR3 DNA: TGCGCCACTTCAAGGGTAACGAACACCGGGGAGCTGTTTTTT. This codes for CATSRVTNTGELFF. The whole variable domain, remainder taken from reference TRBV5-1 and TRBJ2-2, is KAGVTQTPRYLIKTRGQQVTLSCSPISGHRSVSWYQQTPGQGLQFLFEYFSETQRNKGNFPGRFSGRQFSNSRSEMNVSTLELGDSALYLCATSRVTNTGELFFGEGSRLTVL.